A single sample is the source of the 18 T cell receptor beta chains below, sequenced in a study of identical twins. One entry per CDR3 protein results from TCRdb running MiXCR on the 5' RACE reads. The table has more than 250,000 distinct CDR3 sequences, under 9.5% seen once; the top ten hold 2.1%. The data were also submitted as part of a second study, on yellow fever vaccine responses in identical twins.

Sequences were obtained from memory (CD45RO+) T cells sorted from blood. The receptors were gathered from a young woman in good health.

This clonotype was seen repeatedly, ten times or more. J is TRBJ1-2 and V is TRBV15; D unresolved. V was clipped by 1 base and J by 6 bases, with 9 bases between them. Per germline, CDR1 LNHNV and CDR2 YYDKDF (reference sequence). The CDR3 has 13 amino acids. The CDR3 DNA is TGTGCCACCAGCAGAGGTTCAGAAAATGGCTACACCTTC. Translating it yields CATSRGSENGYTF.

This chain uses TRBV28 with TRBJ1-6, with 8 bases matching TRBD1. Germline V gene lookup returns CDR1 MDHEN and CDR2 SYDVKM. The CDR3 has 15 residues. J was trimmed by 7 bases and V by 8 bases; bases with no gene match: 10. The CDR3 protein is CASVPFRQGNSPLHF. In DNA form, the CDR3 reads TGTGCCAGCGTCCCATTTAGACAGGGGAATTCACCCCTCCACTTT.

This clonotype was picked up a small number of times. The chain uses TRBV25-1 and TRBJ2-7; D possibly corresponds to TRBD2 (6 bases). The germline V gene encodes CDR1 MGHDK and CDR2 SYGVNS. This CDR3 is 15 amino acids long. V lost 1 base, J lost 2 bases, and 12 bases lay in between. CDR3 amino acids: CASSESGGSTYEQYF. CDR3 in DNA: TGTGCCAGCAGTGAATCCGGGGGATCAACCTACGAGCAGTACTTC.

This clonotype was detected a few times. V usage is TRBV20-1 and J usage is TRBJ1-4; 10 positions match TRBD1. This CDR3 contains 13 residues. Germline CDR1 is DFQATT and CDR2 is SNEGSKA (reference sequence). Losses at the gene ends were 6 bases for V and 5 bases for J; bases not matched to a gene: 3. Here the CDR3 reads CSARQGANEKLFF. DNA for the CDR3: TGCAGTGCACGACAGGGGGCGAATGAAAAACTGTTTTTT.

The V gene is TRBV20-1, the J gene TRBJ2-7; 12 positions match TRBD2. J gave up 3 bases and V 5 bases, and 5 bases lay outside the gene matches. Germline V gives CDR1 DFQATT, CDR2 SNEGSKA (reference sequence). The CDR3 totals 14 residues. This CDR3 reads CSASLTSGGYEQYF. The CDR3 DNA is TGCAGTGCTTCTTTGACTAGCGGGGGCTACGAGCAGTACTTC.

This clonotype was counted ten times or more. The genes are TRBV7-6 and TRBJ2-3, with D uncertain. Germline CDR1 reads SGHVS; CDR2 reads FNYEAQ. The CDR3 is 15 residues long. The V end lost 5 bases, the J end lost 3 bases, and 15 bases lay between the germline ends. CDR3 protein: CASSTLLGKTDTQYF. Written as DNA, the CDR3 is TGTGCCAGCAGCACCCTACTGGGCAAAACAGATACGCAGTATTTT.

This clonotype was counted between two and nine times. The chain carries TRBV12-5 and TRBJ2-3; possible D gene TRBD2, 6 bases. The CDR3 is 12 amino acids. V lost 11 bases, J lost 1 base, and 10 bases lay in between. The germline V gene has CDR1 LGHNT and CDR2 FRNRAP. The CDR3 coding sequence is TGTGCTTCGACGGGGGGCACAGATACGCAGTATTTT. Translation gives CASTGGTDTQYF.

The rearrangement links TRBV5-5 to TRBJ1-1, with 7 bases fitting TRBD1. Germline assignment: CDR1 SGHKS and CDR2 YYEKEE (reference sequence). The V segment lost 0 bases and the J segment 0 bases; nucleotides outside the gene matches: 2. CDR3 size: 15 residues. Here the CDR3 DNA reads TGTGCCAGCAGCTTGGGGGGGACAGTGAACACTGAAGCTTTCTTT. It yields the protein CASSLGGTVNTEAFF.

This clonotype was seen once. The chain uses TRBV7-8 and TRBJ2-1; 7 nucleotides agree with TRBD2. The CDR3 consists of 15 residues. Germline CDR1 is SGHVS and CDR2 is FQNEAQ. V gave up 10 bases and J gave up 8 bases; unmatched junction bases: 17. In DNA form, the CDR3 reads TGTGCCACTAGGCAAAGAGCGGGGCTCAACTATGAGCAGTTCTTC. This gives the protein CATRQRAGLNYEQFF.

This clonotype turned up a few times. The V and J genes are TRBV20-1 and TRBJ2-1, with D possibly being TRBD1 (9 bases). The length of the CDR3 is 14 residues. The V gene lost 5 bases and the J gene lost 8 bases, with 19 bases spanning the gap. CDR1 DFQATT and CDR2 SNEGSKA come from the germline V gene (reference sequence). The CDR3 coding sequence is TGCAGTGCTCACAGGGGGCGGGAGGTGGATGAGCAGTTCTTC. It yields the protein CSAHRGREVDEQFF.

This clonotype was observed a few times. This chain links TRBV9 with TRBJ2-1, with TRBD2 matching over 9 bases. Germline V CDR1 and CDR2: SGDLS, YYNGEE. This CDR3 has 15 amino acids. The ends lost 2 bases at V and 3 bases at J; junction bases unmatched: 3. The CDR3: CASSVRTSDYNEQFF. CDR3 sequence (DNA): TGTGCCAGCAGCGTCAGGACTAGCGACTACAATGAGCAGTTCTTC.

The V gene is TRBV7-9, the J gene TRBJ1-1; D unresolved. Trimming took 6 bases from V and 8 from J, leaving 10 bases between them. Germline CDR1 is SEHNR and CDR2 is FQNEAQ (reference sequence). This CDR3 contains 11 residues. CDR3 DNA sequence: TGTGCCAGCAGGGGCGGGCAGGAAGCTTTCTTT. Protein product: CASRGGQEAFF.

The chain uses TRBV7-2 and TRBJ2-2; D is unclear. This CDR3 has 13 amino acids. Germline CDR1 SGHTA, CDR2 FQGNSA. Between the trimmed V and J ends, which lost 7 bases and 0 bases, there was a span of 6 bases. The CDR3 region is CASTQANTGELFF. Written as DNA, the CDR3 is TGTGCCAGCACCCAGGCGAACACCGGGGAGCTGTTTTTT.

The J gene is TRBJ1-1, the V gene TRBV7-8, with TRBD1 as a possible D gene (6 bases). V dropped 3 bases and J dropped 2 bases, with 16 bases sitting between them. CDR3 length: 16 residues. Per the germline V gene, CDR1 is SGHVS and CDR2 is FQNEAQ. As DNA, the CDR3 is TGTGCCAGCAGCTTTATGGGCAGGGGCCATAACACTGAAGCTTTCTTT. Translated, it gives CASSFMGRGHNTEAFF.

This clonotype was observed a handful of times. The chain joins TRBV12-3 or TRBV12-4 to TRBJ2-6, with 8 positions matching TRBD1. V was pared by 6 bases and J by 3 bases, with 4 bases of the junction left unmatched. CDR3 length equals 15 residues. DNA of the CDR3: TGTGCCAGCAGAAGGACAGGGTTTGGGGCCAACGTCCTGACTTTC. Translated: CASRRTGFGANVLTF.

This clonotype was seen only a few times. This chain connects TRBV28 to TRBJ2-7; TRBD1 matches at 12 bases. This CDR3 has 13 residues. Germline V gives CDR1 MDHEN, CDR2 SYDVKM. The V segment lost 6 bases and the J segment 5 bases; nucleotides outside the gene matches: 2. The CDR3 region has the DNA TGTGCCAGCAGGGGACAGGGGGCGAACGAGCAGTACTTC. This sequence encodes CASRGQGANEQYF.

V gene TRBV7-6 combines with J gene TRBJ2-5; a possible D gene is TRBD2 (6 bases). Trimming took off 3 bases at V and 7 bases at J, with 18 bases between the two ends. This CDR3 has 15 amino acids. Germline CDR1 and CDR2: SGHVS and FNYEAQ. CDR3 in amino acids: CASSFVTSNIGTQYF. CDR3 in DNA: TGTGCCAGCAGCTTCGTAACTAGCAACATAGGGACCCAGTACTTC.

Many counts were recorded for this clonotype. The rearrangement links TRBV29-1 to TRBJ2-7, with D hard to call. The ends were cut back, 8 bases at V and 4 bases at J, with 15 bases in the middle. Germline V lookup: CDR1 SQVTM, CDR2 ANQGSEA. The CDR3 extends over 12 amino acids. CDR3 amino acids: CSSPWVRYEQYV. The DNA of the CDR3 is TGCAGCTCCCCGTGGGTTCGGTACGAGCAGTACGTC.